What follows are 24 T cell receptor beta chains derived from one specimen sequenced in a study of post-analysis software for immune sequencing data (dated by TCRdb to the mid-2010s). Receptor libraries were prepared by PCR. Sequencing was carried out with an Illumina HiSeq 2500. To reduce PCR and sequencing biases, unique molecular identifiers were incorporated into the TCR beta cDNA libraries. In TCRdb, the public reads were trimmed at Q25 with fastp and aligned with MiXCR, with productive beta chains retained. Rows with one shared CDR3 protein collapse into an entry with the most common genes and DNA. The sample includes 450,000 to 650,000 distinct CDR3 sequences, with roughly 47% observed a single time. The ten most abundant clones make up more than 1.5% of the sample. Study-level results and caveats: Significantly higher frequencies in patients than in controls were found for about 5 TRBV segments, including TRBV5-6, TRBV5-1 and TRBV20-1.

No cognate antigen is known for these TCRs. Input material: blood. These receptors were collected from a girl aged 10-17 years with multiple sclerosis.

J is TRBJ2-1 and V is TRBV6-6; possibly TRBD1 for D (5 bases). Germline CDR1 is MNHNY and CDR2 is SVGAGI (reference sequence). The length of the CDR3 is 15 residues. Trimming stripped 2 bases from V and 13 bases from J, with 21 bases between. Written as DNA, the CDR3 is TGTGCCAGCAGTTACGGGCAGGGTTCCCAAGAGACCCAGTTCTTC. The encoded protein is CASSYGQGSQETQFF.

CDR3 coding DNA: TGCAGTGCAGGAGGGAGGCTAGCGGGAGACCGGGAGACCCAGTACTTC. Its protein is CSAGGRLAGDRETQYF. The gene calls are TRBV20-1 and TRBJ2-7, with 10 bases that match TRBD2. With the DNA end fitting TRBJ2-5 better, the J assignment may be wrong. The CDR3 is 16 amino acids. Germline loops: CDR1 DFQATT, CDR2 SNEGSKA (reference sequence).

This clonotype was seen more than once but under ten times. The chain has TRBV20-1 and TRBJ1-4; no clear D gene. The V gene lost 1 base and the J gene lost 4 bases, with 7 bases spanning the gap. This CDR3 region has 13 residues. Per the germline V gene, CDR1 is DFQATT and CDR2 is SNEGSKA (reference sequence). The CDR3 nucleotides read TGCAGTGCTAGAGTCGGGGTTAATGAAAAACTGTTTTTT. Amino acids: CSARVGVNEKLFF.

This clonotype was detected only a few times. This chain joins TRBV4-1 and TRBJ2-1; D may match TRBD1 or TRBD2 (5 bases each). The CDR3 runs 15 residues. Germline assignment: CDR1 MGHRA and CDR2 YSYEKL. Trimming took 1 base from V and 8 from J, leaving 15 bases between them. CDR3 in amino acids: CASSQVAALGDEQFF. CDR3 in DNA: TGCGCCAGCAGCCAAGTCGCGGCCCTGGGGGATGAGCAGTTCTTC.

This clonotype was found a few times. The chain employs TRBV6-5 and TRBJ2-1; D remains ambiguous. The CDR3 has 10 amino acids. Germline CDR1 reads MNHEY; CDR2 reads SVGAGI. Trimming pared 10 bases from V and 7 bases from J, leaving 8 bases between. CDR3 sequence: CAIGTNEQFF. The CDR3 bases are TGTGCCATAGGTACTAATGAGCAGTTCTTC.

This clonotype has more than one count but fewer than ten. The CDR3 DNA follows: TGCGCCAGCAGCGCGGGATGGATCACAGATACGCAGTATTTT. This sequence encodes CASSAGWITDTQYF. This chain links TRBV5-1 with TRBJ2-3; tentatively, D is TRBD2 (6 bases). Trimming cost V 4 bases and J 2 bases, with 11 bases left between them. The CDR3 is 14 amino acids. Per germline, CDR1 SGHRS and CDR2 YFSETQ.

This chain connects TRBV4-1 to TRBJ2-7; TRBD1 agrees at 12 bases. After removal of 3 bases from V and 2 bases from J, the junction contained 8 bases not matched to a gene. CDR1 is MGHRA and CDR2 is YSYEKL in the germline V gene. CDR3 size: 17 residues. The DNA for the CDR3 is TGCGCCAGCAGCCAGATCGCCGGGACAGGGGGCCCCTACGAGCAGTACTTC. Protein sequence: CASSQIAGTGGPYEQYF.

The V call is TRBV20-1, the J call TRBJ1-2; possibly TRBD1 for D (5 bases). CDR1 is DFQATT, CDR2 SNEGSKA, per germline (reference sequence). The CDR3 has 15 amino acids. V dropped 3 bases and J dropped 0 bases, with 14 bases sitting between them. The CDR3 sequence: CSASPGALANYGYTF. For the CDR3, the DNA is TGCAGTGCTAGCCCCGGGGCACTAGCTAACTATGGCTACACCTTC.

The chain carries TRBV10-3 and TRBJ2-1; 8 nucleotides match TRBD2. This CDR3 region has 14 residues. Trimming cost V 10 bases and J 7 bases; bases outside gene matches: 12. Germline CDR1 is ENHRY and CDR2 is SYGVKD. This chain's CDR3 is CATEAAGEQNEQFF. CDR3 coding DNA: TGTGCCACCGAGGCAGCGGGAGAGCAGAATGAGCAGTTCTTC.

This chain links TRBV5-1 with TRBJ1-1; D not certain. V shed 6 bases and J shed 1 base, with 13 bases lying between them. Germline V lookup: CDR1 SGHRS, CDR2 YFSETQ. The CDR3 extends over 14 amino acids. The CDR3 sequence: CASTSGSANTEAFF. The CDR3 DNA is TGCGCCAGCACCTCGGGTAGTGCGAACACTGAAGCTTTCTTT.

The genes are TRBV12-3 or TRBV12-4 and TRBJ2-4; D unresolved. The CDR3 extends over 12 amino acids. Trimming removed 1 base from V and 6 bases from J, with 4 bases in between. As DNA, the CDR3 is TGTGCCAGCAGTTTAGAAGGAAACATTCAGTACTTC. Encoded protein: CASSLEGNIQYF.

In regard to this clonotype: A much larger clone is a single base away; this may be a read error. The rearrangement joins TRBV29-1 to TRBJ2-7; tentative D call: TRBD2 (6 bases). The CDR3 contains 14 residues. Germline V lookup: CDR1 SQVTM, CDR2 ANQGSEA. This CDR3 is CSVEGPMGGYEQYF. CDR3 nucleotides: TGCAGCGTCGAAGGGCCGATGGGGGGCTACGAGCAGTACTTC.

This clonotype was seen only a few times. The V gene is TRBV3-1, the J gene TRBJ2-3; D tentatively fits TRBD1 or TRBD2 (5 bases each). Germline V gives CDR1 LGHDT, CDR2 YNNKEL (reference sequence). The CDR3 is 14 residues long. V was shortened by 3 bases and J by 4 bases, with 11 bases between the two germline ends. CDR3 loop: CASSQNTGPDTQYF. The CDR3 DNA reads as TGTGCCAGCAGCCAGAATACGGGACCAGATACGCAGTATTTT.

This chain links TRBV12-3 or TRBV12-4 with TRBJ1-5, with D possibly matching TRBD1 (6 bases). CDR3 length equals 15 residues. V lost 6 bases, J lost 0 bases, and 12 bases lay in between. The CDR3 loop is CASSETGTSNQPQHF. The CDR3 DNA is TGTGCCAGCAGCGAGACAGGTACTAGCAATCAGCCCCAGCATTTT.

The chain couples TRBV11-2 to TRBJ1-1, with 9 positions matching TRBD1. Germline trimming cut 3 bases from V and 10 bases from J; bases unmatched to any gene: 0. Germline CDR1 is SGHAT and CDR2 is FQNNGV. CDR3 length: 11 residues. The CDR3, as DNA: TGTGCCAGCAGCTTGACAGGGGGAGCTTTCTTT. It codes for CASSLTGGAFF. Variable domain in full (rest from reference TRBV11-2 and TRBJ1-1): EAGVAQSPRYKIIEKRQSVAFWCNPISGHATLYWYQQILGQGPKLLIQFQNNGVVDDSQLPKDRFSAERLKGVDSTLKIQPAKLEDSAVYLCASSLTGGAFFGQGTRLTVV.

This clonotype came up a few times. V and J are TRBV29-1 and TRBJ2-7, with TRBD1 as a possible D gene (6 bases). Per the germline V gene, CDR1 is SQVTM and CDR2 is ANQGSEA. The length of the CDR3 is 15 residues. V lost 3 bases, J lost 2 bases, and 17 bases lay in between. CDR3 amino acids: CSVEGTGIRPYEQYF. CDR3 coding DNA: TGCAGCGTTGAGGGTACAGGGATCCGACCCTACGAGCAGTACTTC.

V gene TRBV4-1 combines with J gene TRBJ1-5; D unclear. The CDR3 is 13 residues long. V dropped 5 bases and J dropped 7 bases, with 12 bases sitting between them. Germline CDR1 reads MGHRA; CDR2 reads YSYEKL. CDR3 amino acids: CASSFQTSQPQHF. The DNA of the CDR3 is TGCGCCAGCAGCTTCCAGACCAGCCAGCCCCAGCATTTT.

The CDR3 here is CASSRTGNTGELFF. CDR3 nucleotide sequence: TGTGCCAGCAGTCGAACAGGGAACACCGGGGAGCTGTTTTTT. The rearrangement joins TRBV27 to TRBJ2-2, with a tentative D call TRBD1 (5 bases). The CDR3 has 14 amino acids. Germline CDR1 is MNHEY and CDR2 is SMNVEV (reference sequence). Trimming left V 5 bases short and J 1 base short, with 8 bases between.

The chain joins TRBV12-3 or TRBV12-4 to TRBJ2-5; TRBD2 matches at 8 bases. The trim removed 4 bases at V and 2 bases at J, leaving 9 bases unmatched. The CDR3 covers 16 residues. CDR3 nucleotides: TGTGCCAGCAGTTCCCCCCGGGAGGGGTTTCAAGAGACCCAGTACTTC. Translation: CASSSPREGFQETQYF.

The V call is TRBV6-2 or TRBV6-3, the J call TRBJ1-6, with 7 bases lining up with TRBD1. Germline CDR1 and CDR2: MNHEY and SVGEGT. The CDR3 extends over 15 amino acids. V gave up 5 bases and J gave up 5 bases; unmatched junction bases: 6. The CDR3 DNA is TGTGCCAGCAGTCGCCTAGGACAGGATAATTCACCCCTCCACTTT. It is translated as CASSRLGQDNSPLHF.

CDR3 nucleotide sequence: TGTGCCAGCAGTTCCGGGACTAGAGGTGAGCAGTTCTTC. Residues: CASSSGTRGEQFF. The chain uses TRBV12-3 or TRBV12-4 and TRBJ2-1; 8 bases fit TRBD2. Trimming at V came to 4 bases and at J to 9 bases, leaving 5 bases not matched to a gene. The CDR3 contains 13 residues.

The CDR3 nucleotides are TGCGCCAGCAGCCAACACACGGCCGGGGAGCTGTTTTTT. Protein: CASSQHTAGELFF. V is TRBV4-1 and J is TRBJ2-2; D is undetermined. The germline V gene has CDR1 MGHRA and CDR2 YSYEKL. The CDR3 is made up of 13 amino acids. V was clipped by 2 bases and J by 6 bases, with 7 bases between them.

Only a few counts were recorded for this clonotype. The CDR3 is CASRDSRTYEQYF. Here the CDR3 DNA reads TGTGCCAGCAGGGACAGCCGTACTTACGAGCAGTACTTC. The rearrangement joins TRBV6-5 to TRBJ2-5; TRBD1 might be the D (6 bases). The tail of the sequence fits TRBJ2-7 better, so the J call may be wrong. Germline CDR1 MNHEY, CDR2 SVGAGI. The CDR3 loop spans 13 amino acids.

The chain has TRBV14 and TRBJ2-5; 9 nucleotides align to TRBD2. CDR1 SGHDN and CDR2 FVKESK come from the germline V gene. The CDR3 contains 15 residues. J lost 11 bases, V lost 0 bases, and 10 bases had no gene match. The CDR3 loop reads CASSQDPGLAYEQYF. The CDR3 nucleotides are TGTGCCAGCAGCCAAGACCCGGGACTAGCATATGAGCAGTACTTC.